This T cell receptor (beta chain) was identified in a study of cytomegalovirus exposure and HLA in healthy donors. From germline, CDR1 is MRHNA and CDR2 SNTAGT. There are 15 residues in the CDR3. Trimming at V came to 1 base and at J to 6 bases, leaving 5 bases not matched to a gene. General study results and limits: For most TCR beta V segments, an earlier analysis put the productive rate at about 87% or about 30% of the time. Being indistinguishable, some V segments were excluded, TRBV6-2 and TRBV6-3 among them. More clonal expansion characterized HLA-associated TCR beta chains than equally common others in a later analysis.

A multiplex PCR was run with 60 Vbeta primers and 13 Jbeta primers. Assay used: immunoSEQ multiplex PCR; TCRdb lists only in-frame clones, some missing. The sample records approximately 150,000 clones, more than 70% being singletons. For this clone: The antigen is unknown.

Healthy bone marrow donors made up the donors. This clonotype was sampled from a man aged 18 to 30 in good health and CMV-seropositive. The chain joins TRBV6-4 to TRBJ2-2; 7 bases agree with TRBD1. Sequencing used PBMCs. CDR3 sequence (DNA): TGTGCCAGCAGTGACTTAACGACAGGGCCCGGGGAGCTGTTTTTT. Encoded protein: CASSDLTTGPGELFF.